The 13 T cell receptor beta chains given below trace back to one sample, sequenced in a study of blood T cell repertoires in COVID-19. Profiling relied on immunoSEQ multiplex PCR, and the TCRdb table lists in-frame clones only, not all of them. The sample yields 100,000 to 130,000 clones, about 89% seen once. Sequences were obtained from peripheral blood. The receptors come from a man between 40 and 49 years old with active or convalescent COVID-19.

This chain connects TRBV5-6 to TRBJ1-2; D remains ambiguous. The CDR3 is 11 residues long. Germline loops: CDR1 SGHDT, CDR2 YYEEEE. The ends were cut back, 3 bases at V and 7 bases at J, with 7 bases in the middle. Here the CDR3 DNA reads TGTGCCAGCAGCTCAAATTCTGGCTACACCTTC. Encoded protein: CASSSNSGYTF.

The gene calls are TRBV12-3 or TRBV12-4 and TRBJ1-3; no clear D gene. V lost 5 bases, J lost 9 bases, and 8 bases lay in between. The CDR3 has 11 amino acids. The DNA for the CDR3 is TGTGCCAGCAGTCCTTATCCCACCATATATTTT. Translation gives CASSPYPTIYF.

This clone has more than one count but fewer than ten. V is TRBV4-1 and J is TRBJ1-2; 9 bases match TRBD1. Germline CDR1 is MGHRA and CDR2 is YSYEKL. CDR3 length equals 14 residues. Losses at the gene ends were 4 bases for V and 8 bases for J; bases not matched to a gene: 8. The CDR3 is CASSPDRGAYGYTF. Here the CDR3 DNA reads TGCGCCAGCAGCCCGGACAGGGGAGCCTACGGCTACACCTTC.

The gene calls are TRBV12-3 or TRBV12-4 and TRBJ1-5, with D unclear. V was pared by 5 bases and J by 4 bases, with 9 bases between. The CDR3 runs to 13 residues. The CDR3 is CASSLMRNQPQHF. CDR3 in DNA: TGTGCCAGCAGTCTGATGCGGAATCAGCCCCAGCATTTT.

The chain's CDR3 is CASSDGTSGFQETQYF. The CDR3 DNA reads TGTGCCAGCAGCGACGGGACTAGCGGATTTCAAGAGACCCAGTACTTC. The rearrangement joins TRBV2 to TRBJ2-5; 11 nucleotides agree with TRBD2. The CDR3 length is 16 residues. Per germline, CDR1 SNHLY and CDR2 FYNNEI. The ends lost 6 bases at V and 2 bases at J; junction bases unmatched: 8.

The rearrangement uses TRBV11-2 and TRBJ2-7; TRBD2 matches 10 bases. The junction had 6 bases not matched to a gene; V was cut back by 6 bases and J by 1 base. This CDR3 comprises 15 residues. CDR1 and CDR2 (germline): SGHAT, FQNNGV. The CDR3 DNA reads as TGTGCCAGCAGTCCTAGCGGGAGCCTGTCCTACGAGCAGTACTTC. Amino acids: CASSPSGSLSYEQYF.

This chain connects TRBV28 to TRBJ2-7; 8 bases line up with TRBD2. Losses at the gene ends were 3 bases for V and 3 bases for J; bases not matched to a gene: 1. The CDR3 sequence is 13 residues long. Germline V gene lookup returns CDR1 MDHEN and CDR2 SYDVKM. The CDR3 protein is CASSFRGGYEQYF. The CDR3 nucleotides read TGTGCCAGCAGTTTTCGGGGGGGCTACGAGCAGTACTTC. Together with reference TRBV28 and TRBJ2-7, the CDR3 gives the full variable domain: DVKVTQSSRYLVKRTGEKVFLECVQDMDHENMFWYRQDPGLGLRLIYFSYDVKMKEKGDIPEGYSVSREKKERFSLILESASTNQTSMYLCASSFRGGYEQYFGPGTRLTVT.

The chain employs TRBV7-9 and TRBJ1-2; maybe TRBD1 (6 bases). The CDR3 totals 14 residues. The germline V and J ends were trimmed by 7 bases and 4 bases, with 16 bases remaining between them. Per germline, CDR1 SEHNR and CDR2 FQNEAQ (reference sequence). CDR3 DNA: TGTGCCAGCAACGCGGACAGTGTAGTCTATGGCTACACCTTC. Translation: CASNADSVVYGYTF. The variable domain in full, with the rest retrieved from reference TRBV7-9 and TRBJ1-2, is DTGVSQNPRHKITKRGQNVTFRCDPISEHNRLYWYRQTLGQGPEFLTYFQNEAQLEKSRLLSDRFSAERPKGSFSTLEIQRTEQGDSAMYLCASNADSVVYGYTFGSGTRLTVV.

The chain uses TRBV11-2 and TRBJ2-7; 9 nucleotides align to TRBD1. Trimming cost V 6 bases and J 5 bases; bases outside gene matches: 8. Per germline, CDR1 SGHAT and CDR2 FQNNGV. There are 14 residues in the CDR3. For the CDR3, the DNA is TGTGCCAGCAGACCTACAGGGGGCGGAAACGAGCAGTACTTC. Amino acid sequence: CASRPTGGGNEQYF.

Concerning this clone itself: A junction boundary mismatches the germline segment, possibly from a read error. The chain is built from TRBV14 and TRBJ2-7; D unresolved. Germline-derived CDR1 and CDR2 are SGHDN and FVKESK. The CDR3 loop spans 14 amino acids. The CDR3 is CASSQALGDHEQYF. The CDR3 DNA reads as TGTGCCAGCAGTCAAGCCCTTGGAGATCACGAGCAGTACTTC.

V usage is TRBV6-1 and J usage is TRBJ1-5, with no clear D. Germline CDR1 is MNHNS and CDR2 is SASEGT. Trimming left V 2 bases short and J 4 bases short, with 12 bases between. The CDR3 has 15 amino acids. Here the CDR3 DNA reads TGTGCCAGCAGTGAAAGGGAGACGGGGAATCAGCCCCAGCATTTT. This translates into CASSERETGNQPQHF.

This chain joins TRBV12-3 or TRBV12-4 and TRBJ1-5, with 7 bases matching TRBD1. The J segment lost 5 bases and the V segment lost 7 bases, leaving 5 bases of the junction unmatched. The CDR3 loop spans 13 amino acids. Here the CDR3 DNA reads TGTGCCAGCAAAAGGGGGCGGGATCAGCCCCAGCATTTT. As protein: CASKRGRDQPQHF.

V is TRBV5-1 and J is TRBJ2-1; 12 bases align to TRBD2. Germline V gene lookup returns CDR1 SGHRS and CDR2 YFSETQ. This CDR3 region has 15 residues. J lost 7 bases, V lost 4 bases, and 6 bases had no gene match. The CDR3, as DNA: TGCGCCAGCAGCCCCCTAGCGGGAGGGTCGAATGAGCAGTTCTTC. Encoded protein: CASSPLAGGSNEQFF.